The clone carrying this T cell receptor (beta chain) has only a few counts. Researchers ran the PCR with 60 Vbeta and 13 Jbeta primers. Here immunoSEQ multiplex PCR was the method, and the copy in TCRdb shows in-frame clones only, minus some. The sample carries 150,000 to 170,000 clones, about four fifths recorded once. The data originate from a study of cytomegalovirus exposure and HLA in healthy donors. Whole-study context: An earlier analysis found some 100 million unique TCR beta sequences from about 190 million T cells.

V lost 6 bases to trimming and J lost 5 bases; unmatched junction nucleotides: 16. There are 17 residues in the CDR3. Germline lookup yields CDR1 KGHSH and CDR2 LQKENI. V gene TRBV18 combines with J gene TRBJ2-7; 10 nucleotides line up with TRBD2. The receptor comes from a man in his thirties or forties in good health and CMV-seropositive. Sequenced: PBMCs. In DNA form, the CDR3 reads TGTGCCAGCTCCCTCGTCTTTGGGACTAGCGAGGGCGACGAGCAGTACTTC. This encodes CASSLVFGTSEGDEQYF.